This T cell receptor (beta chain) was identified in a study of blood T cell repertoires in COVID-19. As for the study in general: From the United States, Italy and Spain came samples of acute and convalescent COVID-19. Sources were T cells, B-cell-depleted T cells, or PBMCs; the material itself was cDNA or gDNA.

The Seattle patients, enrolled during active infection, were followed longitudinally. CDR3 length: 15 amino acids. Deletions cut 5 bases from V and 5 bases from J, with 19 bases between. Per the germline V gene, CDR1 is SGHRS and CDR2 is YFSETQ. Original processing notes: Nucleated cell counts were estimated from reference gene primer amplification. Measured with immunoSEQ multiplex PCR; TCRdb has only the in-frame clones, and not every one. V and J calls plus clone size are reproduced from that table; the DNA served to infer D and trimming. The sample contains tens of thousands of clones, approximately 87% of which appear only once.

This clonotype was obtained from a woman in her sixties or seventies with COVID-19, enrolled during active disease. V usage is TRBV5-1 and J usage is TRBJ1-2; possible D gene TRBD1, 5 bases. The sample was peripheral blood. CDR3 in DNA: TGCGCCAGCAGTCTTGGATCTGGGGCAGAGTATGGCTACACCTTC. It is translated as CASSLGSGAEYGYTF.